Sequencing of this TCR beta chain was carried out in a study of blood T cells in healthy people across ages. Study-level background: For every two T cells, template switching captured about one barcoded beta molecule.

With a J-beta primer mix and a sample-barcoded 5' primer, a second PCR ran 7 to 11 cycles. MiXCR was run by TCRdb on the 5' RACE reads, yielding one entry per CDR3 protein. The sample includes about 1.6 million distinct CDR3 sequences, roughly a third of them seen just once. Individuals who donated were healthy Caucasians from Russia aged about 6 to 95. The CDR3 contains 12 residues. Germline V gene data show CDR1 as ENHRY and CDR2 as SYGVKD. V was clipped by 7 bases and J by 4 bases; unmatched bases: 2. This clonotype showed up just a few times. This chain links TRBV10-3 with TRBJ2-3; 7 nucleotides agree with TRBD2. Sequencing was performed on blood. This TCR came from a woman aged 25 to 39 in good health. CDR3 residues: CAIMGGADTQYF. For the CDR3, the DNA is TGTGCCATCATGGGGGGGGCAGATACGCAGTATTTT.